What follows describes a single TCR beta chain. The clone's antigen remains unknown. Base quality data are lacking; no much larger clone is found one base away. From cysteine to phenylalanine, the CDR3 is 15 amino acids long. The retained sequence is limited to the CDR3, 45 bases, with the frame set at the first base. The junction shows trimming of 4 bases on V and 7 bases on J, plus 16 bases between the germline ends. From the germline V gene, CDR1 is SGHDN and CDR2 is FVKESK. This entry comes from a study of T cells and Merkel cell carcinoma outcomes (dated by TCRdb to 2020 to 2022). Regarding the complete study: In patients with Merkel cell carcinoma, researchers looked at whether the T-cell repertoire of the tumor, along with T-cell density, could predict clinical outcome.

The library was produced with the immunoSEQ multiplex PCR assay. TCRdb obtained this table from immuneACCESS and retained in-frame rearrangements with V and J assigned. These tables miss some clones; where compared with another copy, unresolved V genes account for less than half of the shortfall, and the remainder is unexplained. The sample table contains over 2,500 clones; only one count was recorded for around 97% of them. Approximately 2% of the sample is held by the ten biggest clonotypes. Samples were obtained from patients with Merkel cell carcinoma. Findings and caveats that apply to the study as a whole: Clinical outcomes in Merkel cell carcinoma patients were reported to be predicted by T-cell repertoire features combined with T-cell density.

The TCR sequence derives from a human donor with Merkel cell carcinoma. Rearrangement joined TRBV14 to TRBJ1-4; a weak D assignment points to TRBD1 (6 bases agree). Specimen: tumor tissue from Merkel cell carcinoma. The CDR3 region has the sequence CASSPIGAGVEKLFF. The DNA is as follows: TGTGCCAGCAGCCCCATTGGGGCAGGGGTTGAAAAACTGTTTTTT. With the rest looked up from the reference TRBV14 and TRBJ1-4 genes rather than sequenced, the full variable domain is EAGVTQFPSHSVIEKGQTVTLRCDPISGHDNLYWYRRVMGKEIKFLLHFVKESKQDESGMPNNRFLAERTGGTYSTLKVQPAELEDSGVYFCASSPIGAGVEKLFFGSGTQLSVL.